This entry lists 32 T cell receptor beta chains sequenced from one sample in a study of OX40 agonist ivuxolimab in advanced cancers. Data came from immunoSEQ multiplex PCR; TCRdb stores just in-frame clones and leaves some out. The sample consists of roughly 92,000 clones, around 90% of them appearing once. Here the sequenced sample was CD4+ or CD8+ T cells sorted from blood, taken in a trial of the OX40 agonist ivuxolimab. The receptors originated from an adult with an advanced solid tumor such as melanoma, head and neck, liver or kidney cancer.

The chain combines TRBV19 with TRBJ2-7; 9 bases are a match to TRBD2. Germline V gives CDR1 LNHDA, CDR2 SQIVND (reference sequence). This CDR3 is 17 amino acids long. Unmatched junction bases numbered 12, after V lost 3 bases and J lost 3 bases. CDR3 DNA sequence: TGTGCCAGTAGTATGAACTCTTGGCGGGGGGGCCACTACGAGCAGTACTTC. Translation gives CASSMNSWRGGHYEQYF.

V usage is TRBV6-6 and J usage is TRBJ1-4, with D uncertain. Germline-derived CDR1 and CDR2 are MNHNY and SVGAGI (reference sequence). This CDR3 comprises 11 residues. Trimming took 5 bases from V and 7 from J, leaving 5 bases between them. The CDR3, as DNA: TGTGCCAGCAGTAATCTTGAAAAACTGTTTTTT. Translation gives CASSNLEKLFF.

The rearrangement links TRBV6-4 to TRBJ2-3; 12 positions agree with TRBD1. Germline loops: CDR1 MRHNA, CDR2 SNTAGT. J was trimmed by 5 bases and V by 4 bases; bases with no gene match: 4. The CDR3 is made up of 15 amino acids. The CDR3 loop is CASSVGTGGQDTQYF. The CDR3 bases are TGTGCCAGCAGTGTGGGGACAGGGGGCCAAGATACGCAGTATTTT.

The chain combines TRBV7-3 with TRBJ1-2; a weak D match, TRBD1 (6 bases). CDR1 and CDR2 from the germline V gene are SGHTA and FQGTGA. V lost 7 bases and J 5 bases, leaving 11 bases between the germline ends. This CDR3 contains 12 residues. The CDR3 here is CASTRTVYGYTF. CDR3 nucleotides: TGTGCCAGCACCAGGACAGTTTATGGCTACACCTTC. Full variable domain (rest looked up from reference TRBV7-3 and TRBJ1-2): GAGVSQTPSNKVTEKGKYVELRCDPISGHTALYWYRQSLGQGPEFLIYFQGTGAADDSGLPNDRFFAVRPEGSVSTLKIQRTERGDSAVYLCASTRTVYGYTFGSGTRLTVV.

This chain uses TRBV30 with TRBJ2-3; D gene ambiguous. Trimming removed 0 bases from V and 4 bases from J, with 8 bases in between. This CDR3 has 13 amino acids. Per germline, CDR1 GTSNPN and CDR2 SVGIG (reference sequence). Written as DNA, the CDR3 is TGTGCCTGGAGTGTACGGCAGGCAGATACGCAGTATTTT. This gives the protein CAWSVRQADTQYF.

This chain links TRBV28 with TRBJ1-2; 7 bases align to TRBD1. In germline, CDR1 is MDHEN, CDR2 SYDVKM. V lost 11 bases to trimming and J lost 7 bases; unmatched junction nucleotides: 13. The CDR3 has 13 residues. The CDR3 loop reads CAGSTGAWAGYTF. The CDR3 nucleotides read TGTGCCGGATCTACAGGGGCTTGGGCTGGCTACACCTTC.

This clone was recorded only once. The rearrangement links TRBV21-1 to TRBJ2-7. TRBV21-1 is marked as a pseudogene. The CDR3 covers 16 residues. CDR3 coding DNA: TGTGCCAGCAGCACCCCGGGACCGCATTTCTCTCGGACGCCGTACTTC. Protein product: CASSTPGPHFSRTPYF.

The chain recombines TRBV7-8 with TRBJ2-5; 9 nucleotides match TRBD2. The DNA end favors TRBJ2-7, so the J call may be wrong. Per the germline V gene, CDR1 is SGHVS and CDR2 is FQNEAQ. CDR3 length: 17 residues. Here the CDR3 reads CASSLALSSGGTYEQYF. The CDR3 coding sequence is TGTGCCAGCAGCTTAGCGCTTAGTAGCGGGGGAACCTACGAGCAGTACTTC.

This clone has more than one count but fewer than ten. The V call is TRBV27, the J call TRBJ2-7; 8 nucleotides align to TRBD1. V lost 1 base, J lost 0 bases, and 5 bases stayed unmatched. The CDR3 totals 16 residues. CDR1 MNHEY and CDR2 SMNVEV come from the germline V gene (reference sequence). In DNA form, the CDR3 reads TGTGCCAGCAGTTTATTGGCGGACAGGGTCTCCTACGAGCAGTACTTC. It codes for CASSLLADRVSYEQYF.

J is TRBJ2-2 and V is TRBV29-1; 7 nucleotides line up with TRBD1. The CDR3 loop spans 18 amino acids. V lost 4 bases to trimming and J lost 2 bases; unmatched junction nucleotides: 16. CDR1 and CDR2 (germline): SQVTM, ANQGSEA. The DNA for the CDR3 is TGCAGCGTTGGCCTCACCAAGGGGGCCCCACCAAACACCGGGGAGCTGTTTTTT. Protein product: CSVGLTKGAPPNTGELFF.

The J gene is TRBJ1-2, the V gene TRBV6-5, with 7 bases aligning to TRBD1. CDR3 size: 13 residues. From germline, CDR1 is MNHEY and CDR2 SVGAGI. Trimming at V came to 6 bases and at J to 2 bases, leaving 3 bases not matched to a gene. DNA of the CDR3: TGTGCCAGCAGAAGACAGGGAAACTATGGCTACACCTTC. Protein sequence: CASRRQGNYGYTF.

DNA of the CDR3: TGTGCCAGCAGCCAAGATGGGACAGGGGTGATCTATGGCTACACCTTC. Its protein is CASSQDGTGVIYGYTF. The J gene is TRBJ1-2, the V gene TRBV4-2, with 10 positions matching TRBD1. V lost 0 bases to trimming and J lost 4 bases; unmatched junction nucleotides: 5. The CDR3 extends over 16 amino acids. Germline CDR1 is LGHNA and CDR2 is YNFKEQ.

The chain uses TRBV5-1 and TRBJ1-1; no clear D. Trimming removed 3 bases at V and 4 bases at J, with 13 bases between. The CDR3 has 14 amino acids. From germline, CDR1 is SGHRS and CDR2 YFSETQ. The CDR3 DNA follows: TGCGCCAGCAGCTCGGGTCTGCGGGGCACTGAAGCTTTCTTT. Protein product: CASSSGLRGTEAFF.

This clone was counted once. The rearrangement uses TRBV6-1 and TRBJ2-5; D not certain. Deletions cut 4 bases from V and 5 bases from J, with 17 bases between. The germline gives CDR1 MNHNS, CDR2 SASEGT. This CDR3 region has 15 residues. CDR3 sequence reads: CASSVTPNALETQYF. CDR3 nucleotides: TGTGCCAGCAGTGTGACCCCCAATGCTCTGGAGACCCAGTACTTC.

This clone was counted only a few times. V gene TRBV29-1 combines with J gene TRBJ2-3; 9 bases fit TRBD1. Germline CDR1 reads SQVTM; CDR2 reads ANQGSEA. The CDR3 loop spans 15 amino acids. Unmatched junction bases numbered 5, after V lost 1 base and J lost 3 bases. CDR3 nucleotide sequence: TGCAGCGTTGAAGCCTGGGACAGGGCTACAGATACGCAGTATTTT. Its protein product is CSVEAWDRATDTQYF.

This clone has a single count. The CDR3, as DNA: TGCGCCAGCAGGTGGACAGGGTCCAATTCACCCCTCCACTTT. This codes for CASRWTGSNSPLHF. V gene TRBV5-1 combines with J gene TRBJ1-6; 8 nucleotides align to TRBD1. The germline V gene has CDR1 SGHRS and CDR2 YFSETQ. This CDR3 region has 14 residues. V lost 5 bases to trimming and J lost 7 bases; unmatched junction nucleotides: 5.

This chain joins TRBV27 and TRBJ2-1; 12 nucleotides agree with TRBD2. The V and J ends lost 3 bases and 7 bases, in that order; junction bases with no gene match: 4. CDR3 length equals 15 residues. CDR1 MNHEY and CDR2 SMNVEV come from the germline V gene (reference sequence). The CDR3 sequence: CASSFLAGGTNEQFF. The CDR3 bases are TGTGCCAGCAGTTTTCTAGCGGGGGGGACGAATGAGCAGTTCTTC.

As DNA, the CDR3 is TGTGCCAGCAGCCGAGGGGTGGAACTAGCATCCTACAATGAGCAGTTCTTC. Translated, it gives CASSRGVELASYNEQFF. The chain employs TRBV11-2 and TRBJ2-1; perhaps TRBD2 as D (6 bases). This CDR3 is 17 amino acids long. Germline assignment: CDR1 SGHAT and CDR2 FQNNGV. Deletions cut 5 bases from V and 1 base from J, with 18 bases between.

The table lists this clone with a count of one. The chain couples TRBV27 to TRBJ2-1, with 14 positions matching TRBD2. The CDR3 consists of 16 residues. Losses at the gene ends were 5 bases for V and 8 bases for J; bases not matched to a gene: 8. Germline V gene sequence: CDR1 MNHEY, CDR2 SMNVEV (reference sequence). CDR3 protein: CASSKGTSGSSHEQFF. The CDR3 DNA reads TGTGCCAGCAGTAAAGGGACTAGCGGGAGTTCGCATGAGCAGTTCTTC.

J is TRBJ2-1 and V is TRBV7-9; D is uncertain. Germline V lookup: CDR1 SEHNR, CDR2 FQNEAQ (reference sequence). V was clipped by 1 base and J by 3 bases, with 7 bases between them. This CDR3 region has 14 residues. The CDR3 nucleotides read TGTGCCAGCAGCTTAGAGGGTTTCTACAATGAGCAGTTCTTC. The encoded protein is CASSLEGFYNEQFF.

This chain's CDR3 is CAISESMASSEAFF. The CDR3 DNA reads as TGTGCCATCAGTGAGTCGATGGCGTCTTCTGAAGCTTTCTTT. V usage is TRBV10-3 and J usage is TRBJ1-1; D gene ambiguous. CDR1 is ENHRY and CDR2 is SYGVKD in the germline V gene. Trimming took off 0 bases at V and 6 bases at J, with 11 bases between the two ends. This CDR3 is 14 amino acids long.

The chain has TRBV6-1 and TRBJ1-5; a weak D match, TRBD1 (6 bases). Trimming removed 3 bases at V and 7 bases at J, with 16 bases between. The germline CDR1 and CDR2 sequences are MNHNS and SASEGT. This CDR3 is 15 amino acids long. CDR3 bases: TGTGCCAGCAGTGAGGCGACTACAGGGTTCCAGCCCCAGCATTTT. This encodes CASSEATTGFQPQHF.

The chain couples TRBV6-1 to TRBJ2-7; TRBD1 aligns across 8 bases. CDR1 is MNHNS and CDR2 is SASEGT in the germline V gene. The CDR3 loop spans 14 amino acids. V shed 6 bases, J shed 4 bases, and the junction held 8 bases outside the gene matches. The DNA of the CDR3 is TGTGCCAGCAGGAAAGGACAGGGCCCTTACGAGCAGTACTTC. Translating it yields CASRKGQGPYEQYF.

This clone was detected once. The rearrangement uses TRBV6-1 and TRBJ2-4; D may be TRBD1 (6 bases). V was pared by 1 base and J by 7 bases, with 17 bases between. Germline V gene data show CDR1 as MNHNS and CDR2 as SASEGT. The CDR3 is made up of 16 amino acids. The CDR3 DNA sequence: TGTGCCAGCAGTGAAGGAGGACAGCCGGTGCGGAACATTCAGTACTTC. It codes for CASSEGGQPVRNIQYF.

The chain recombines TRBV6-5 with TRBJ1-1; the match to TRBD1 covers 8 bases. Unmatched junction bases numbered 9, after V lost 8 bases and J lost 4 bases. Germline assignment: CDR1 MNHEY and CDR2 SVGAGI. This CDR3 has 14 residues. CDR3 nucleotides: TGTGCCAGCCGTCCCCCAGGGGGCGGCACTGAAGCTTTCTTT. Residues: CASRPPGGGTEAFF.

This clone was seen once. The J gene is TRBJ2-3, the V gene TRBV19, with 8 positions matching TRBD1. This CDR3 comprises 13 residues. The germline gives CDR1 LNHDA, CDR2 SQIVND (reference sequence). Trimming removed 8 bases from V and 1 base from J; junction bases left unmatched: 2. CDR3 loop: CASVGQGTDTQYF. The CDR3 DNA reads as TGTGCCAGTGTGGGACAGGGCACAGATACGCAGTATTTT.

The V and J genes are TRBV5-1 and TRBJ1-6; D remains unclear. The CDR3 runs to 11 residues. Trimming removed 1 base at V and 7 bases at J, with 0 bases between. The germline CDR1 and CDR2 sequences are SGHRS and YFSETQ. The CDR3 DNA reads TGCGCCAGCAGCTTGAATTCACCCCTCCACTTT. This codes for CASSLNSPLHF.

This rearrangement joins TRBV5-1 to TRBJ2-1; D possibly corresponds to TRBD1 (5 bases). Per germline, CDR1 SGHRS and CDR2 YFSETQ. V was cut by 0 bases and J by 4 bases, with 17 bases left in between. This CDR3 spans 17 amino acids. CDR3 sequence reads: CASSLDGPGRTYNEQFF. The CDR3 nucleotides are TGCGCCAGCAGCTTGGATGGGCCCGGTAGGACATACAATGAGCAGTTCTTC.

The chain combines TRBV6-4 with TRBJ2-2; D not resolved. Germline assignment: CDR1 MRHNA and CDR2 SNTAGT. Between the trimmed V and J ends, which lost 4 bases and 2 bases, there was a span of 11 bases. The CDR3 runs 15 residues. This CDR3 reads CASSVGLTNTGELFF. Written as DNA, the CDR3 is TGTGCCAGCAGTGTTGGCCTAACCAACACCGGGGAGCTGTTTTTT.

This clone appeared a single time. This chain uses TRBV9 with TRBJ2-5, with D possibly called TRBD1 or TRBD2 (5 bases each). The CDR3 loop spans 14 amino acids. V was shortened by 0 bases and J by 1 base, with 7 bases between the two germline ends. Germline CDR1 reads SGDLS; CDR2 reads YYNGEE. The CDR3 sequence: CASSVAGTQETQYF. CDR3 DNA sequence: TGTGCCAGCAGCGTAGCCGGGACCCAAGAGACCCAGTACTTC.

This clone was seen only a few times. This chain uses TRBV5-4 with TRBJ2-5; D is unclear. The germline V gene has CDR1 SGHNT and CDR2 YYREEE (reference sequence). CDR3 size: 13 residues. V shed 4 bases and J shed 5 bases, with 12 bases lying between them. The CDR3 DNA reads TGTGCCAGCAGCCTATTTAACGGGGAGACCCAGTACTTC. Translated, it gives CASSLFNGETQYF. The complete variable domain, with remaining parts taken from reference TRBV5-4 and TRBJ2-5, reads ETGVTQSPTHLIKTRGQQVTLRCSSQSGHNTVSWYQQALGQGPQFIFQYYREEENGRGNFPPRFSGLQFPNYSSELNVNALELDDSALYLCASSLFNGETQYFGPGTRLLVL.

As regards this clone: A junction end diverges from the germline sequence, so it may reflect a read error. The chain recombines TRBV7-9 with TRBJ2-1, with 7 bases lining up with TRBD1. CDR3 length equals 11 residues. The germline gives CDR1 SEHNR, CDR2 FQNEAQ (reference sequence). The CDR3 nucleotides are TGTGCCAGCAGCTTAGGACAGGGTGTCCTCTTC. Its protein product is CASSLGQGVLF.